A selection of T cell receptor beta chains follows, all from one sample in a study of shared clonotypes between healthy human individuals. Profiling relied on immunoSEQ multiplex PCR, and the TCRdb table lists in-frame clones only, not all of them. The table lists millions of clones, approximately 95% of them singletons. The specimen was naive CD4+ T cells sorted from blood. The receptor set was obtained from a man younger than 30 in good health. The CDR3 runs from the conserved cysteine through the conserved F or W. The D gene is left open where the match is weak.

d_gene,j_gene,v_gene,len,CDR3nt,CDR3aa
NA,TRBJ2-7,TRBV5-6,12,TGTGCCAGCAGCTTGGCCCCCACCGGGGAGTACTTC,CASSLAPTGEYF
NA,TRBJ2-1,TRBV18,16,TGTGCCAGCTCACCACCAGTGGGGGGGCTTTACAATGAGCAGTTCTTC,CASSPPVGGLYNEQFF
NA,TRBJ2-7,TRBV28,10,TGTGCCAGCAGTTTCGACGAGCAGTACTTC,CASSFDEQYF
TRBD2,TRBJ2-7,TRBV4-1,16,TGCGCCAGCAGCCTTGGCCCCACTAGCGGGAGGTACGAGCAGTACTTC,CASSLGPTSGRYEQYF
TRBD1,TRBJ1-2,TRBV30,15,TGTGCCTGGAGTCTGCAGGGGGAGGTCGTAGGTGGCTACACCTTC,CAWSLQGEVVGGYTF
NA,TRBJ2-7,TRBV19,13,TGTGCCAGTAGTCGCAACCTTCCCTACGAGCAGTACTTC,CASSRNLPYEQYF
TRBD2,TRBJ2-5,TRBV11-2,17,TGTGCCAGCAGCTCCACACCCGGTAGCGGGAGACAAGAGACCCAGTACTTC,CASSSTPGSGRQETQYF
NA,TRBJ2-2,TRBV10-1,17,TGCGCCAGCAGGGACGGTCAGAAGGGACCGAACACCGGGGAGCTGTTTTTT,CASRDGQKGPNTGELFF
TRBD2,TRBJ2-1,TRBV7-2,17,TGTGCCAGCAGCTCGCCCCACGGAACTAGCGGAGACAATGAGCAGTTCTTC,CASSSPHGTSGDNEQFF
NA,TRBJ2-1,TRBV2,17,TGTGCCAGCAGTGCGGGTCCCGGCAGCTACTCGAACAATGAGCAGTTCTTC,CASSAGPGSYSNNEQFF
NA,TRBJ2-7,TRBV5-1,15,TGCGCCAGCAGCGCAAACAGGGAGGGCCCGTACGAGCAGTACTTC,CASSANREGPYEQYF
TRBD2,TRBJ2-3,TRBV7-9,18,TGTGCCAGCAGCTTAACCCGGACTAGCGGGGTTGGCACAGATACGCAGTATTTT,CASSLTRTSGVGTDTQYF
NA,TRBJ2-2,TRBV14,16,TGTGCCAGCAGCCTGACGTTGACAGCGAACACCGGGGAGCTGTTTTTT,CASSLTLTANTGELFF
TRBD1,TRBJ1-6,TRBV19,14,TGTGCCAGTACCCAGGACAGGGTAAATTCACCCCTCCACTTT,CASTQDRVNSPLHF